These 26 T cell receptor beta chains were all obtained from the same sample, sequenced in a study of monozygotic twins with inflammatory bowel disease. TCRdb re-called the 5' RACE reads; one entry per CDR3 protein, DNA not given. This sample contains approximately 330,000 distinct CDR3 sequences. The specimen was blood. Receptor source: a human donor with ulcerative colitis or Crohn's disease, or a healthy co-twin of an affected twin (not recorded which).

The chain carries TRBV6-2 or TRBV6-3 and TRBJ2-7; as DNA is missing, the TRBD2 call by TCRdb cannot be tested. Germline V lookup: CDR1 MNHEY, CDR2 SVGEGT. This CDR3 region has 14 residues. The CDR3 loop reads CASSYGLAGYEQYF.

J is TRBJ2-7 and V is TRBV27; TCRdb outputs TRBD1, but without DNA this stays unchecked. The V gene's germline CDR1 is MNHEY and CDR2 SMNVEV (reference sequence). The CDR3 runs 13 residues. CDR3 loop: CASSWGHYYEQYF.

The CDR3: CASTTRPLMNTEAFF. The chain employs TRBV28 and TRBJ1-1. CDR1 is MDHEN and CDR2 is SYDVKM in the germline V gene. The CDR3 length is 15 residues. Drawing the rest from reference TRBV28 and TRBJ1-1, the complete variable domain is DVKVTQSSRYLVKRTGEKVFLECVQDMDHENMFWYRQDPGLGLRLIYFSYDVKMKEKGDIPEGYSVSREKKERFSLILESASTNQTSMYLCASTTRPLMNTEAFFGQGTRLTVV.

This chain uses TRBV28 with TRBJ2-5; TCRdb selects TRBD2, and the lack of DNA leaves this call unchecked. The germline gives CDR1 MDHEN, CDR2 SYDVKM. The CDR3 runs 14 residues. The CDR3 loop reads CASSRLAVQETQYF.

The CDR3 loop is CSAREDTEAFF. The chain uses TRBV20-1 and TRBJ1-1. The length of the CDR3 is 11 residues. The germline CDR1 and CDR2 sequences are DFQATT and SNEGSKA (reference sequence).

The rearrangement joins TRBV6-1 to TRBJ1-3; TCRdb returns TRBD1, unconfirmable since there is no DNA. CDR1 is MNHNS and CDR2 is SASEGT in the germline V gene. The CDR3 is 16 residues long. The chain's CDR3 is CASSVGTGIAGNTIYF.

The rearrangement joins TRBV7-9 to TRBJ2-1; TCRdb indicates TRBD2, and absent DNA this call remains unverified. CDR3 length: 15 residues. Germline V gene data show CDR1 as SEHNR and CDR2 as FQNEAQ (reference sequence). The CDR3: CASSSRTSGSGEQFF.

V and J are TRBV15 and TRBJ2-3; the D call from TCRdb, TRBD2, cannot be confirmed without DNA. CDR3 size: 16 residues. Germline V gene data show CDR1 as LNHNV and CDR2 as YYDKDF (reference sequence). The CDR3 here is CATSSGASGRTDTQYF.

The V gene is TRBV5-6, the J gene TRBJ2-2; checking the TCRdb D call of TRBD1 is not possible without DNA. CDR3 length equals 16 residues. Germline V gene data show CDR1 as SGHDT and CDR2 as YYEEEE. CDR3 residues: CASSDQPGQNTGELFF. The full variable domain, completed using reference TRBV5-6 and TRBJ2-2, is DAGVTQSPTHLIKTRGQQVTLRCSPKSGHDTVSWYQQALGQGPQFIFQYYEEEERQRGNFPDRFSGHQFPNYSSELNVNALLLGDSALYLCASSDQPGQNTGELFFGEGSRLTVL.

CDR3 in amino acids: CASSPDRSQQYF. The chain links TRBV7-2 to TRBJ2-7; TCRdb gives TRBD1 as the D gene, but with no DNA this cannot be confirmed. Germline V gene data show CDR1 as SGHTA and CDR2 as FQGNSA. The CDR3 extends over 12 amino acids. Together with reference TRBV7-2 and TRBJ2-7, the CDR3 gives the full variable domain: GAGVSQSPSNKVTEKGKDVELRCDPISGHTALYWYRQSLGQGLEFLIYFQGNSAPDKSGLPSDRFSAERTGGSVSTLTIQRTQQEDSAVYLCASSPDRSQQYFGPGTRLTVT.

V usage is TRBV18 and J usage is TRBJ1-4. In germline, CDR1 is KGHSH, CDR2 LQKENI. CDR3 length: 12 amino acids. CDR3 sequence: CASSPGSEKLFF.

The chain links TRBV5-1 to TRBJ2-2. CDR1 SGHRS and CDR2 YFSETQ come from the germline V gene. The CDR3 contains 15 residues. The CDR3: CASRAGGANTGELFF.

The V gene is TRBV29-1, the J gene TRBJ2-5. There are 13 residues in the CDR3. CDR1 is SQVTM and CDR2 is ANQGSEA in the germline V gene. CDR3 residues: CSVEGLNQETQYF.

The CDR3 spells CATSQGAGETQYF. J is TRBJ2-5 and V is TRBV2; without DNA, the TCRdb call of TRBD1 cannot be checked. CDR1 is SNHLY and CDR2 is FYNNEI in the germline V gene. This CDR3 region has 13 residues.

The CDR3 here is CASSLVPLNSPLHF. The chain employs TRBV7-2 and TRBJ1-6. The CDR3 loop spans 14 amino acids. The germline gives CDR1 SGHTA, CDR2 FQGNSA.

This CDR3 reads CSARGPLGLPFEQYF. The chain joins TRBV20-1 to TRBJ2-7; TCRdb's assignment of TRBD2 cannot be checked, as there is no DNA. The CDR3 has 15 amino acids. CDR1 is DFQATT and CDR2 is SNEGSKA in the germline V gene (reference sequence).

The chain joins TRBV15 to TRBJ1-4; TCRdb's D gene call, TRBD1, goes unchecked for lack of DNA. The germline gives CDR1 LNHNV, CDR2 YYDKDF (reference sequence). The length of the CDR3 is 14 residues. CDR3 loop: CATLGAGIDEKLFF.

The chain carries TRBV12-3 or TRBV12-4 and TRBJ2-3; TCRdb's D call, TRBD1, is unchecked because there is no DNA. CDR3 size: 14 residues. CDR3 in amino acids: CASSRPGGTDTQYF.

This chain uses TRBV27 with TRBJ2-6; TCRdb's assignment of TRBD1 cannot be checked, as there is no DNA. The germline V gene has CDR1 MNHEY and CDR2 SMNVEV (reference sequence). The CDR3 totals 16 residues. The CDR3 sequence: CASSPGTRSGANVLTF.

This rearrangement joins TRBV6-1 to TRBJ2-2; the TRBD1 assignment by TCRdb is unverifiable without DNA. The CDR3 totals 17 residues. Germline V gene lookup returns CDR1 MNHNS and CDR2 SASEGT. CDR3 region: CASSRPSGTGATGELFF.

This chain connects TRBV6-2 or TRBV6-3 to TRBJ1-2; TCRdb's D gene call, TRBD1, goes unchecked for lack of DNA. This CDR3 is built from 15 residues. Germline-derived CDR1 and CDR2 are MNHEY and SVGEGT. The CDR3: CASTLPGTGGYGYTF.

The chain recombines TRBV20-1 with TRBJ2-7; TCRdb names TRBD1, which stays unverified in the absence of DNA. Germline values: CDR1 DFQATT, CDR2 SNEGSKA (reference sequence). This CDR3 is built from 11 residues. The CDR3 sequence is CSTVRGDEQYF.

CDR3 protein: CASSQGGTADYEQYF. The chain uses TRBV7-8 and TRBJ2-7; TCRdb outputs TRBD1, but without DNA this stays unchecked. The CDR3 sequence is 15 residues long. Germline assignment: CDR1 SGHVS and CDR2 FQNEAQ. Full variable domain (remainder filled in from reference TRBV7-8 and TRBJ2-7): GAGVSQSPRYKVAKRGQDVALRCDPISGHVSLFWYQQALGQGPEFLTYFQNEAQLDKSGLPSDRFFAERPEGSVSTLKIQRTQQEDSAVYLCASSQGGTADYEQYFGPGTRLTVT.

The gene calls are TRBV29-1 and TRBJ1-1; the D gene TCRdb calls, TRBD1, cannot be checked with no DNA. The CDR3 has 11 amino acids. Germline V gene sequence: CDR1 SQVTM, CDR2 ANQGSEA. The chain's CDR3 is CSGHREGWAFF.

The rearrangement joins TRBV4-1 to TRBJ2-5; the D gene TCRdb calls, TRBD1, cannot be checked with no DNA. This CDR3 has 14 residues. The germline gives CDR1 MGHRA, CDR2 YSYEKL. Here the CDR3 reads CASSLSGPGETQYF.

V gene TRBV12-3 or TRBV12-4 combines with J gene TRBJ2-5; TCRdb lists TRBD2, though no DNA is available to test this call. The CDR3 loop spans 16 amino acids. The CDR3 here is CASEPLVAGEVETQYF.